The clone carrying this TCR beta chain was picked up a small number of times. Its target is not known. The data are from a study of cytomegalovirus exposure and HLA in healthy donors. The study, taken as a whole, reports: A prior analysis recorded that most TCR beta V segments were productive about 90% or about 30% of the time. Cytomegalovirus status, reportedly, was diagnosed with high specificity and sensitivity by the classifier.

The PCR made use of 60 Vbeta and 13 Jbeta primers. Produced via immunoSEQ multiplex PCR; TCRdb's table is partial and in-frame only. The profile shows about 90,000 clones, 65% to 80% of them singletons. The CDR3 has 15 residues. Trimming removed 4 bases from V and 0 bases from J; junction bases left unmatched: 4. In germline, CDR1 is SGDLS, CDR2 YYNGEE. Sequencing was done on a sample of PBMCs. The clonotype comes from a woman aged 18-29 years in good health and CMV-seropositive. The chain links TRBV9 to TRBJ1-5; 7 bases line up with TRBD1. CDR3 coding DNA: TGTGCCAGCAGCCAGGACAGGTATAGCAATCAGCCCCAGCATTTT. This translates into CASSQDRYSNQPQHF.